Described below is a single T cell receptor (beta chain) sequence and its context. Its antigen is still unknown. This sample also contains other DNA sequences that code for the same CDR3. Between the trimmed V and J ends, which lost 3 bases and 6 bases, there was a span of 11 bases. Per the germline V gene, CDR1 is SGHDN and CDR2 is FVKESK. This CDR3 has 13 residues. The sample comes from a study of shared clonotypes between healthy human individuals. Points from the study as a whole: Researchers found naive subsets generally carried larger estimated richness than memory subsets.

Deep-level running was used for the assay. The data were produced by immunoSEQ multiplex PCR, yet TCRdb's version contains in-frame clones alone and is incomplete. This repertoire shows millions of clones, more than 85% found once; its top ten account for about 1.5%. Naivety among CD8 cells was defined by CD45RO negativity and positive CCR7 selection, thereby excluding terminally differentiated effector memory CD45RA+ cells. Sequenced material: naive CD8+ T cells from PBMCs. The sequence derives from a man between 18 and 29 years old in good health. Some clones in this sample may be carry-over from other donors' samples. The chain recombines TRBV14 with TRBJ1-2; D is possibly TRBD1 (6 bases). This chain's CDR3 is CASSQDRRNGYTF. The CDR3 DNA is TGTGCCAGCAGCCAGGACAGAAGGAATGGCTACACCTTC.